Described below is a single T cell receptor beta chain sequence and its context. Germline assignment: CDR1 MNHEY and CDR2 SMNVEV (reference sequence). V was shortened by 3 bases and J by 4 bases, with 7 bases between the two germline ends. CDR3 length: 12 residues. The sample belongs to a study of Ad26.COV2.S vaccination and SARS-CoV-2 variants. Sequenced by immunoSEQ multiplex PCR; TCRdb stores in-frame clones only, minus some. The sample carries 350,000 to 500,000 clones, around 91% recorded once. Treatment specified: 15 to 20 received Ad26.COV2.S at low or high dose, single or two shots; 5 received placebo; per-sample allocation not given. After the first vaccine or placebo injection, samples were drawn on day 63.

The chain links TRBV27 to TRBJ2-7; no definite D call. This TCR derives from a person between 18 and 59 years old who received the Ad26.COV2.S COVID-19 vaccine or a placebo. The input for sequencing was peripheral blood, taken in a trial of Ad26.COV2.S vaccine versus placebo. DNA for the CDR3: TGTGCCAGCAGTTTCCCCCCTTACGAGCAGTACTTC. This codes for CASSFPPYEQYF.